The rows below give T cell receptor beta chains drawn from one sample of a study of T cell responses to AZD1222 COVID-19 vaccine. Only in-frame clones appear in the TCRdb table, and some are missing; sequencing was by immunoSEQ multiplex PCR. The table has about 140,000 clones, just over 90% seen once. Sequencing used peripheral blood, obtained 28 days after the second AZD1222 dose. The receptors were sampled from an adult who received the AZD1222 COVID-19 vaccine. CDR3s include the opening cysteine and the closing phenylalanine or tryptophan. Each record gives: CDR3 DNA, CDR3 protein, J gene, V gene, clone size, D gene, CDR3 length. D genes are given only for firm matches. A row's size may be missing; if present it is once, few, many or a size class.

CDR3nt: TGTGCCAGTACCCAAAACAGGGCATCATTGAACATTCAGTACTTC
CDR3aa: CASTQNRASLNIQYF
j_gene: TRBJ2-4
v_gene: TRBV19
abundance: NA
d_gene: NA
len: 15

CDR3nt: TGCGCCAGCAGCCCTGGACTAAGCTCCTACAATGAGCAGTTCTTC
CDR3aa: CASSPGLSSYNEQFF
j_gene: TRBJ2-1
v_gene: TRBV5-1
abundance: NA
d_gene: NA
len: 15

CDR3nt: TGTGCCAGCAGCTTCTACGGGACAGGGGGTCCTAATGAGCAGTTCTTC
CDR3aa: CASSFYGTGGPNEQFF
j_gene: TRBJ2-1
v_gene: TRBV11-1
abundance: NA
d_gene: TRBD1
len: 16

CDR3nt: TGCGCCAGCAGCCAAGATTTGAAGGGCTCCTACGAGCAGTACTTC
CDR3aa: CASSQDLKGSYEQYF
j_gene: TRBJ2-7
v_gene: TRBV4-1
abundance: NA
d_gene: NA
len: 15

CDR3nt: TGTGCCAGCAGCCCCGTCCGGATTCGGACAGGGGGAAACTATGGCTACACCTTC
CDR3aa: CASSPVRIRTGGNYGYTF
j_gene: TRBJ1-2
v_gene: TRBV4-2
abundance: NA
d_gene: TRBD1
len: 18

CDR3nt: TGCAGCGTCTTAGTGAGGGACACAGGTGTGTGGGTTACAGATACGCAGTATTTT
CDR3aa: CSVLVRDTGVWVTDTQYF
j_gene: TRBJ2-3
v_gene: TRBV29-1
abundance: NA
d_gene: NA
len: 18

CDR3nt: TGTGCCAGCAGCTTAGCGGTCGGGTCTAGCGGGGGCCTCTCCTACGAGCAGTACTTC
CDR3aa: CASSLAVGSSGGLSYEQYF
j_gene: TRBJ2-7
v_gene: TRBV7-9
abundance: NA
d_gene: TRBD2
len: 19

CDR3nt: TGTGCCAGCAGCTTCGCCGTGGACAGGGGTGTGGAAACCAAAAACATTCAGTACTTC
CDR3aa: CASSFAVDRGVETKNIQYF
j_gene: TRBJ2-4
v_gene: TRBV9
abundance: NA
d_gene: TRBD1
len: 19

CDR3nt: TGTGCCAGCAGCGAGCAAGGGACAGGGTACTCTGGAAACACCATATATTTT
CDR3aa: CASSEQGTGYSGNTIYF
j_gene: TRBJ1-3
v_gene: TRBV7-9
abundance: NA
d_gene: TRBD1
len: 17

CDR3nt: TGCGCCAGCAGCAGACCGGGACTAGCGGGAGTCGGGGGCACCGGGGAGCTGTTTTTT
CDR3aa: CASSRPGLAGVGGTGELFF
j_gene: TRBJ2-2
v_gene: TRBV5-1
abundance: NA
d_gene: TRBD2
len: 19

CDR3nt: TGCGCCAGCAGCCAATGGGGGGGATTGCCTGAAGCTTTCTTT
CDR3aa: CASSQWGGLPEAFF
j_gene: TRBJ1-1
v_gene: TRBV4-1
abundance: once
d_gene: NA
len: 14

CDR3nt: TGTGCCAGTAGTATTGGAGGGGACACTGAAGCTTTCTTT
CDR3aa: CASSIGGDTEAFF
j_gene: TRBJ1-1
v_gene: TRBV19
abundance: NA
d_gene: NA
len: 13

CDR3nt: TGTGCCACCAGCAGCGGAAGGGGGAATCAGCCCCAGCATTTT
CDR3aa: CATSSGRGNQPQHF
j_gene: TRBJ1-5
v_gene: TRBV15
abundance: NA
d_gene: NA
len: 14

CDR3nt: TGTGCCAGCAGTCTGGGGGGAAACACCATATATTTT
CDR3aa: CASSLGGNTIYF
j_gene: TRBJ1-3
v_gene: TRBV28
abundance: NA
d_gene: NA
len: 12

CDR3nt: TGCGCCAGCAGCTTAGACTCAATCCAAGAGACCCAGTACTTC
CDR3aa: CASSLDSIQETQYF
j_gene: TRBJ2-5
v_gene: TRBV5-1
abundance: NA
d_gene: NA
len: 14

CDR3nt: TGTGCCAGCAGCCGGACCATGAACACTGAAGCTTTCTTT
CDR3aa: CASSRTMNTEAFF
j_gene: TRBJ1-1
v_gene: TRBV11-2
abundance: NA
d_gene: NA
len: 13

CDR3nt: TGCGCCAGCAGCTTGGAAGGGAGGGTCGGTGAAAAACTGTTTTTT
CDR3aa: CASSLEGRVGEKLFF
j_gene: TRBJ1-4
v_gene: TRBV5-1
abundance: NA
d_gene: NA
len: 15

CDR3nt: TGTGCCAGCAGCCCGATGGGGGGAGTTAGCACAGATACGCAGTATTTT
CDR3aa: CASSPMGGVSTDTQYF
j_gene: TRBJ2-3
v_gene: TRBV7-8
abundance: NA
d_gene: NA
len: 16

CDR3nt: TGTGCCAGCAGCGTAGCGTCGGGGGCCCCACCACCAGGGGCCATAGGGAACATTCAGTACTTC
CDR3aa: CASSVASGAPPPGAIGNIQYF
j_gene: TRBJ2-4
v_gene: TRBV9
abundance: NA
d_gene: NA
len: 21

CDR3nt: TGTGCCAGCAGCTTACTCCCGGGACTCTTGTTTGAAGCTTTCTTT
CDR3aa: CASSLLPGLLFEAFF
j_gene: TRBJ1-1
v_gene: TRBV7-9
abundance: NA
d_gene: NA
len: 15

CDR3nt: TGTGCCAGCACGGCTAGCGGAACAGATACGCAGTATTTT
CDR3aa: CASTASGTDTQYF
j_gene: TRBJ2-3
v_gene: TRBV5-4
abundance: NA
d_gene: TRBD2
len: 13

CDR3nt: TGCGCCAGCAGCTTGGAACGAATCCCCGGGGAGCTGTTTTTT
CDR3aa: CASSLERIPGELFF
j_gene: TRBJ2-2
v_gene: TRBV5-1
abundance: NA
d_gene: NA
len: 14

CDR3nt: TGTGCCAGCTCACCAGTACAGGGGAGCACAGATACGCAGTATTTT
CDR3aa: CASSPVQGSTDTQYF
j_gene: TRBJ2-3
v_gene: TRBV18
abundance: NA
d_gene: TRBD1
len: 15

CDR3nt: TGTGCCAGCAGATTAGGTCAGGGCGTGGGGGAAAAACTGTTTTTT
CDR3aa: CASRLGQGVGEKLFF
j_gene: TRBJ1-4
v_gene: TRBV7-2
abundance: NA
d_gene: NA
len: 15

CDR3nt: TGCGCCAGCAGCTTGGGGACAGGGAGTCTGAACACTGAAGCTTTCTTT
CDR3aa: CASSLGTGSLNTEAFF
j_gene: TRBJ1-1
v_gene: TRBV5-1
abundance: NA
d_gene: TRBD1
len: 16

CDR3nt: TGTGCCAGCAGCCAAAAGGGAGGCCCGGGGTACAATGAGCAGTTCTTC
CDR3aa: CASSQKGGPGYNEQFF
j_gene: TRBJ2-1
v_gene: TRBV4-2
abundance: NA
d_gene: NA
len: 16